The entry that follows covers one TCR beta chain sequence. The V gene end was trimmed by 5 bases and the J gene end by 5 bases; junction bases not matched to a gene: 12. CDR3 length equals 16 residues. CDR1 and CDR2 (germline): SNHLY, FYNNEI. These data belong to a study of cytomegalovirus exposure and HLA in healthy donors. The PCR employed 60 Vbeta primers together with 13 Jbeta primers. Profiled with immunoSEQ multiplex PCR; TCRdb holds only in-frame clones, not every one. The table lists roughly 92,000 clones, 81% of them singletons. The chain links TRBV2 to TRBJ2-5, with 9 nucleotides matching TRBD1. The sample comprised PBMCs. The source is a woman between 70 and 85 years old in good health and CMV-seropositive. CDR3 residues: CASSYYGQGKGETQYF. In DNA, the CDR3 is TGTGCCAGCAGTTACTACGGACAGGGGAAAGGCGAGACCCAGTACTTC.